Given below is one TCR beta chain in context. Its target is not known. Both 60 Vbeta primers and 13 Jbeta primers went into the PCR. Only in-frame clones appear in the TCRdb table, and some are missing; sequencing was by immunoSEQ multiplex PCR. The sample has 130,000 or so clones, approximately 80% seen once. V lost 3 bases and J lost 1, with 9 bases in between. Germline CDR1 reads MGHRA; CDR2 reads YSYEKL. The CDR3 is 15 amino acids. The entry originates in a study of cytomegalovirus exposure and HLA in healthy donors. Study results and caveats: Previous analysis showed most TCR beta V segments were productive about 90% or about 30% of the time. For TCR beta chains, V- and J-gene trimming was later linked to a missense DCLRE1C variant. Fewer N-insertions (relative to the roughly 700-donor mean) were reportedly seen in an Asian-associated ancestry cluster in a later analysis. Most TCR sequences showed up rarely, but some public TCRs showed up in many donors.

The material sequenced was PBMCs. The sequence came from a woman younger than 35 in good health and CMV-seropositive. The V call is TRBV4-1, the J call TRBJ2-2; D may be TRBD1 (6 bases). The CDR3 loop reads CASSQVTGNTGELFF. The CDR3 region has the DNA TGCGCCAGCAGCCAGGTGACAGGGAACACCGGGGAGCTGTTTTTT.